A selection of T cell receptor beta chains follows, all from one sample in a study of blood T cells in healthy people across ages. TCRdb used MiXCR to reprocess the 5' RACE reads, holding one entry per CDR3 protein. The data contain around 800,000 distinct CDR3 sequences, approximately 55% of them singletons. The sequenced material came from blood. Receptors originate from a man at least 80 years old in good health. Both conserved end residues are part of each CDR3. The order of the fields is D gene, V gene, J gene, clone size, CDR3 DNA, CDR3 protein. D genes are given only for firm matches. Clone size is stated in some rows and not others, as once, few, many or a class when expanded.

d_call: TRBD1; v_call: TRBV20-1; j_call: TRBJ2-5; clone_size: many; cdr3_nt: TGCAGTGTTCGGGGGACAGGGTTTTCAGAGACCCAGTACTTC; cdr3_aa: CSVRGTGFSETQYF
d_call: NA; v_call: TRBV15; j_call: TRBJ1-2; clone_size: NA; cdr3_nt: TGTGCCACCAGCAGAGCAGTGGGGGCCGGCTCTAACTATGGCTACACCTTC; cdr3_aa: CATSRAVGAGSNYGYTF
d_call: TRBD2; v_call: TRBV20-1; j_call: TRBJ2-7; clone_size: NA; cdr3_nt: TGCAGTGCTAGCCCTTGGGGCGGGAGTTACGAGCAGTACTTC; cdr3_aa: CSASPWGGSYEQYF
d_call: TRBD1; v_call: TRBV7-9; j_call: TRBJ2-3; clone_size: NA; cdr3_nt: TGTGCCAGCAGCGCGGGGACAGGGACTGAGCACAGAGACGCGTATTTT; cdr3_aa: CASSAGTGTEHRDAYF
d_call: NA; v_call: TRBV18; j_call: TRBJ1-5; clone_size: few; cdr3_nt: TGTGCCAGCTCACCGGGGGCGCCTCAGCCCCAGCATTTT; cdr3_aa: CASSPGAPQPQHF
d_call: TRBD2; v_call: TRBV20-1; j_call: TRBJ2-1; clone_size: NA; cdr3_nt: TGCAGTGCTAAAAGGACTAGCGGGAGGTCAGGTGCGGGTAATGAGCAGTTCTTC; cdr3_aa: CSAKRTSGRSGAGNEQFF
d_call: NA; v_call: TRBV24-1; j_call: TRBJ1-2; clone_size: few; cdr3_nt: TGTGCCACCAGTGAAGGGGATGGCTACACCTTC; cdr3_aa: CATSEGDGYTF
d_call: NA; v_call: TRBV11-2; j_call: TRBJ2-7; clone_size: NA; cdr3_nt: TGTGCCAGCAGCTTAGATCAGGGACCTTGGTACTTC; cdr3_aa: CASSLDQGPWYF
d_call: NA; v_call: TRBV7-9; j_call: TRBJ2-7; clone_size: NA; cdr3_nt: TGTGCCAGCAGCTTAGAAGCCCTCGGACGGCCGCGGGGCGAGCAGTACTTC; cdr3_aa: CASSLEALGRPRGEQYF
d_call: NA; v_call: TRBV2; j_call: TRBJ2-5; clone_size: NA; cdr3_nt: TGTGCCAGCAGTGGGGAACTCCAAGAGACCCAGTACTTC; cdr3_aa: CASSGELQETQYF
d_call: NA; v_call: TRBV27; j_call: TRBJ2-1; clone_size: NA; cdr3_nt: TGTGCCAGCGGCTGGGGTACGAATGAGCAGTTCTTC; cdr3_aa: CASGWGTNEQFF
d_call: NA; v_call: TRBV6-5; j_call: TRBJ2-1; clone_size: few; cdr3_nt: TGTGCCAGCAGTTACCAGGGACCCTACAATGAGCAGTTCTTC; cdr3_aa: CASSYQGPYNEQFF
d_call: TRBD2; v_call: TRBV6-5; j_call: TRBJ2-1; clone_size: NA; cdr3_nt: TGTGCCAGCAGTTCACTAGCGGGAAGGACCCAGGCGGGTGGGCAGTTCTTC; cdr3_aa: CASSSLAGRTQAGGQFF
d_call: TRBD1; v_call: TRBV5-1; j_call: TRBJ2-1; clone_size: NA; cdr3_nt: TGCGCCAGCAGCTTGGATGGGACAGGGGTAAGAGGGGAGCAGTTCTTC; cdr3_aa: CASSLDGTGVRGEQFF
d_call: TRBD2; v_call: TRBV10-3; j_call: TRBJ2-1; clone_size: few; cdr3_nt: TGTGCCATCAGTGGCCCGGGACTAGCGGGAGTAAATGAGCAGTTCTTC; cdr3_aa: CAISGPGLAGVNEQFF
d_call: NA; v_call: TRBV5-6; j_call: TRBJ1-1; clone_size: NA; cdr3_nt: TGTGCCAGCAGCTCACCACTACGGGACCAAAAAGCTTTCTTT; cdr3_aa: CASSSPLRDQKAFF
d_call: TRBD1; v_call: TRBV29-1; j_call: TRBJ1-1; clone_size: NA; cdr3_nt: TGCAGCGTAAACAGGGGCCGGAACACTGAAGCTTTCTTT; cdr3_aa: CSVNRGRNTEAFF
d_call: NA; v_call: TRBV6-4; j_call: TRBJ1-1; clone_size: NA; cdr3_nt: TGTGCCAGCAACAGAGGGCAATCTAGGAGGACTGAAGCTTTCTTT; cdr3_aa: CASNRGQSRRTEAFF
d_call: NA; v_call: TRBV24-1; j_call: TRBJ2-1; clone_size: NA; cdr3_nt: TGTGCCACCAGTGATTTGCAGCACTCTTTAAGGGGACTGAATGAGCAGTTCTTC; cdr3_aa: CATSDLQHSLRGLNEQFF
d_call: NA; v_call: TRBV5-6; j_call: TRBJ2-7; clone_size: NA; cdr3_nt: TGTGCCAGCAGCTTGTTAGGGACGGGATACGAGCAGTACTTC; cdr3_aa: CASSLLGTGYEQYF
d_call: TRBD1; v_call: TRBV2; j_call: TRBJ1-1; clone_size: few; cdr3_nt: TGTGCCAGCAGGAAAACGGGACAGGCGAACACTGAAGCTTTCTTT; cdr3_aa: CASRKTGQANTEAFF
d_call: NA; v_call: TRBV28; j_call: TRBJ2-7; clone_size: once; cdr3_nt: TGTGCCAGCGGTCCTTGGGGTTCACGCTACGAGCAGTACTTC; cdr3_aa: CASGPWGSRYEQYF
d_call: NA; v_call: TRBV12-3/TRBV12-4; j_call: TRBJ2-7; clone_size: few; cdr3_nt: TGTGCCAGCAGTCCTACCCGGGGACTTCTCCACGAGCAGTACTTC; cdr3_aa: CASSPTRGLLHEQYF
d_call: NA; v_call: TRBV12-3/TRBV12-4; j_call: TRBJ2-1; clone_size: NA; cdr3_nt: TGTGCCAGCAGCCTGTTTAGCAATGAGCAGTTCTTC; cdr3_aa: CASSLFSNEQFF
d_call: TRBD2; v_call: TRBV5-1; j_call: TRBJ2-7; clone_size: many; cdr3_nt: TGCGCCAGCAGCGGCCTAGGACTAGCGGGGGGCGAGCAGTACTTC; cdr3_aa: CASSGLGLAGGEQYF
d_call: TRBD2; v_call: TRBV5-1; j_call: TRBJ2-7; clone_size: NA; cdr3_nt: TGCGCCAGCAGCTCCACCGGGAGCGGGAGCTACGAGCAGTACTTC; cdr3_aa: CASSSTGSGSYEQYF
d_call: TRBD1; v_call: TRBV29-1; j_call: TRBJ1-4; clone_size: NA; cdr3_nt: TGCAGCGTCCGCGACAGGGTAGATGAAAAACTGTTTTTT; cdr3_aa: CSVRDRVDEKLFF
d_call: TRBD2; v_call: TRBV27; j_call: TRBJ2-1; clone_size: once; cdr3_nt: TGTGCCAGCAACCCTAGCGGGAGAGTCTACAATGAGCAGTTCTTC; cdr3_aa: CASNPSGRVYNEQFF
d_call: NA; v_call: TRBV9; j_call: TRBJ2-3; clone_size: few; cdr3_nt: TGTGCCAGCAGCGCCTCGACGGGCCGGGCAGATACGCAGTATTTT; cdr3_aa: CASSASTGRADTQYF
d_call: NA; v_call: TRBV2; j_call: TRBJ1-2; clone_size: many; cdr3_nt: TGTGCCAGCGCCCAAGTCCGGGACAAGGACGATGGCTACACCTTC; cdr3_aa: CASAQVRDKDDGYTF
d_call: TRBD2; v_call: TRBV29-1; j_call: TRBJ2-5; clone_size: NA; cdr3_nt: TGCAGCGTTGGCCCCCTCCCGGGCGGGAGGGCCTTCTACAATGAGCAGTACTTC; cdr3_aa: CSVGPLPGGRAFYNEQYF
d_call: NA; v_call: TRBV9; j_call: TRBJ2-5; clone_size: NA; cdr3_nt: TGTGCCAGCAGCGTAGGAGGGATGGAGACCCAGTACTTC; cdr3_aa: CASSVGGMETQYF
d_call: NA; v_call: TRBV28; j_call: TRBJ1-5; clone_size: NA; cdr3_nt: TGTGCCAGCAGTTTTCCCACTGCCCGGACCGTTGGGAATCAGCCCCAGCATTTT; cdr3_aa: CASSFPTARTVGNQPQHF
d_call: TRBD1; v_call: TRBV7-2; j_call: TRBJ1-5; clone_size: few; cdr3_nt: TGTGCCAGCAGCTCCCAGACAGGGAGCAATCAGCCCCAGCATTTT; cdr3_aa: CASSSQTGSNQPQHF
d_call: NA; v_call: TRBV2; j_call: TRBJ2-1; clone_size: NA; cdr3_nt: TGTGCCAGCAGTGTGTCGAGGATCCTAGCGTCAAGTTGGCAGTTCTTC; cdr3_aa: CASSVSRILASSWQFF
d_call: TRBD1; v_call: TRBV29-1; j_call: TRBJ1-1; clone_size: NA; cdr3_nt: TGCAGCATATTCAGACAGGGGAGAACTGAAGCTTTCTTT; cdr3_aa: CSIFRQGRTEAFF
d_call: TRBD1; v_call: TRBV5-1; j_call: TRBJ2-1; clone_size: NA; cdr3_nt: TGCGCCAGCTCTAAGGGGACAGAATCCTACAATGAGCAGTTCTTC; cdr3_aa: CASSKGTESYNEQFF
d_call: NA; v_call: TRBV18; j_call: TRBJ1-2; clone_size: NA; cdr3_nt: TGTGCCAGCTCACCGGGCGGGGCGACTAACTATGGCTACACCTTC; cdr3_aa: CASSPGGATNYGYTF
d_call: NA; v_call: TRBV25-1; j_call: TRBJ2-5; clone_size: few; cdr3_nt: TGTGCCAGCAGTGACCCCGATTGGGGAAAGGTGGAGACCCAGTACTTC; cdr3_aa: CASSDPDWGKVETQYF
d_call: NA; v_call: TRBV18; j_call: TRBJ2-2; clone_size: NA; cdr3_nt: TGTGCCAGCTCACCAGGGAGGGGACAGAACACCGGGGAGCTGTTTTTT; cdr3_aa: CASSPGRGQNTGELFF